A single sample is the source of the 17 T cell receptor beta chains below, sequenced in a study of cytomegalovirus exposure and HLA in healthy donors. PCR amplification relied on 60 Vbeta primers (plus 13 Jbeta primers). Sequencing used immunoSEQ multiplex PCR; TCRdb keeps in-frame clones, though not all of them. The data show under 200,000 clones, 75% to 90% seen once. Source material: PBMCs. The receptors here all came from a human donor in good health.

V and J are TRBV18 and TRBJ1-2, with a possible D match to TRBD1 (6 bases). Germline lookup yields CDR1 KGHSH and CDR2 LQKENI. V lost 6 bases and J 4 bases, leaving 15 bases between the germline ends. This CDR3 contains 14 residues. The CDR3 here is CASSSEQGGYGYTF. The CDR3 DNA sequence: TGTGCCAGCTCTTCGGAACAGGGCGGCTATGGCTACACCTTC.

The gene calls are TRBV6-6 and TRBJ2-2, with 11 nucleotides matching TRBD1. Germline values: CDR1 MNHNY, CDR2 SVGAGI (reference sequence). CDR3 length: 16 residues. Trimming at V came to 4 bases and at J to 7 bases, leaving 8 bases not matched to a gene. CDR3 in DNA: TGTGCCAGCAGTTCTTCCGGGACAGGGGGTTACGGGGAGCTGTTTTTT. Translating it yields CASSSSGTGGYGELFF.

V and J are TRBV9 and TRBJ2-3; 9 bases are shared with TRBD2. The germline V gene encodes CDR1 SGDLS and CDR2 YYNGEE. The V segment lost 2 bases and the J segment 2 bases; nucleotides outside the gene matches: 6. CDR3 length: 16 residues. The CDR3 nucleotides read TGTGCCAGCAGCGTTACAGGACTAGCGAACACAGATACGCAGTATTTT. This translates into CASSVTGLANTDTQYF.

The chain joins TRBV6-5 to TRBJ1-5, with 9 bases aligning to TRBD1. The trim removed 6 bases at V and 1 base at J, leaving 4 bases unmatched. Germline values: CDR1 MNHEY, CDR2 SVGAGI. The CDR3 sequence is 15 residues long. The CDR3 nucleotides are TGTGCCAGCAGGTCAGGACAGGGGAGCAATCAGCCCCAGCATTTT. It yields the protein CASRSGQGSNQPQHF.

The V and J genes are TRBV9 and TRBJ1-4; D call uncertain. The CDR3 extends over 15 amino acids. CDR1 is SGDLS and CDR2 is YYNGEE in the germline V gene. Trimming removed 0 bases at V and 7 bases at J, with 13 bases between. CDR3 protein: CASSVGSASVEKLFF. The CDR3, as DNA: TGTGCCAGCAGCGTAGGGAGCGCTAGCGTTGAAAAACTGTTTTTT.

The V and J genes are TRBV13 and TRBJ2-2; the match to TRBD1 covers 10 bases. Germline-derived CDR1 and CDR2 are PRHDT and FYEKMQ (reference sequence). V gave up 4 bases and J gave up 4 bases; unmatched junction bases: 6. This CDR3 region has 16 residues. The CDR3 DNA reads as TGTGCCAGCAGCTCCCCGGGACAGGGGACCACCGGGGAGCTGTTTTTT. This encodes CASSSPGQGTTGELFF.

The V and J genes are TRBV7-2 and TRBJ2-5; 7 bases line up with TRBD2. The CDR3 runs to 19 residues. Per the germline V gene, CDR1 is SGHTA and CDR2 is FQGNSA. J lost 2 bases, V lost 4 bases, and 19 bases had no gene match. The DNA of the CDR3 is TGTGCCAGCAGCTCGGGAGGACGCGGGACTCCATACCATCAAGAGACCCAGTACTTC. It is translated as CASSSGGRGTPYHQETQYF.

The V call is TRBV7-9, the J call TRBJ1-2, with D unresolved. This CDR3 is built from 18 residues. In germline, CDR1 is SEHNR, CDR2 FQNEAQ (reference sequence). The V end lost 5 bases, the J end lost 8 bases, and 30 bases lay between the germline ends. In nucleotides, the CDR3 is TGTGCCAGCAGCCATAAGTCACGGAATACAAACCGGGGAATAGGCTACACCTTC. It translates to CASSHKSRNTNRGIGYTF.

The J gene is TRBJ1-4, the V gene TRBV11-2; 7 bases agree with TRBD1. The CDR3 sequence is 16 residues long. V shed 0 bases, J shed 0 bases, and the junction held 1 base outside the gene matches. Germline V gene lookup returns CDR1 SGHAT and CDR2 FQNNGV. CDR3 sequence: CASSLDGTATNEKLFF. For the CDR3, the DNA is TGTGCCAGCAGCTTAGATGGGACAGCAACTAATGAAAAACTGTTTTTT.

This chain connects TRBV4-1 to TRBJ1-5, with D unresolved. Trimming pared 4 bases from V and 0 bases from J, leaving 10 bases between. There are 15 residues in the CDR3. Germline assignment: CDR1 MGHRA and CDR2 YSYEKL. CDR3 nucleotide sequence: TGCGCCAGCAGCCTAACAGAATATAGCAATCAGCCCCAGCATTTT. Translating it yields CASSLTEYSNQPQHF.

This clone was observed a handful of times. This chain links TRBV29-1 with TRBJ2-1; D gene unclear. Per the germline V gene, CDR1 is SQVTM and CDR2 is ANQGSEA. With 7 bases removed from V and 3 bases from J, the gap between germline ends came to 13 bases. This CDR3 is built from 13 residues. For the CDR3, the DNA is TGCAGCGCCCCTGCAGGTCTCTACAATGAGCAGTTCTTC. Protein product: CSAPAGLYNEQFF.

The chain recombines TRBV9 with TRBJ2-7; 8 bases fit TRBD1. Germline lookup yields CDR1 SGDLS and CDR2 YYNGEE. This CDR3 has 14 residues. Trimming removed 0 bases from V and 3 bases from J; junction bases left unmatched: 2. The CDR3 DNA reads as TGTGCCAGCAGCGTAGTAGACAGGGGCTACGAGCAGTACTTC. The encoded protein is CASSVVDRGYEQYF. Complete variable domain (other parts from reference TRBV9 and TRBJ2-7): DSGVTQTPKHLITATGQRVTLRCSPRSGDLSVYWYQQSLDQGLQFLIQYYNGEERAKGNILERFSAQQFPDLHSELNLSSLELGDSALYFCASSVVDRGYEQYFGPGTRLTVT.

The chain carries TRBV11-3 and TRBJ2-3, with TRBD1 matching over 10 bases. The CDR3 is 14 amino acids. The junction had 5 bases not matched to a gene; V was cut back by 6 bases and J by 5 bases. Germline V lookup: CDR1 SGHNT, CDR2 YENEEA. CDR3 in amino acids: CASSGTGVEDTQYF. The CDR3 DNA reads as TGTGCCAGCAGTGGGACAGGGGTTGAAGATACGCAGTATTTT.

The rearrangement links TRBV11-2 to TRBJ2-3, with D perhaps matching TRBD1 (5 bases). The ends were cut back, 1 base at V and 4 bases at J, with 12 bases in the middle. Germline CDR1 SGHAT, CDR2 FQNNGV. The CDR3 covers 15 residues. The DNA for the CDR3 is TGTGCCAGCAGCTTAGTCCCCCAGGGCTCAGATACGCAGTATTTT. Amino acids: CASSLVPQGSDTQYF. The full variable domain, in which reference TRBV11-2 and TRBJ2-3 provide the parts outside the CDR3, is EAGVAQSPRYKIIEKRQSVAFWCNPISGHATLYWYQQILGQGPKLLIQFQNNGVVDDSQLPKDRFSAERLKGVDSTLKIQPAKLEDSAVYLCASSLVPQGSDTQYFGPGTRLTVL.

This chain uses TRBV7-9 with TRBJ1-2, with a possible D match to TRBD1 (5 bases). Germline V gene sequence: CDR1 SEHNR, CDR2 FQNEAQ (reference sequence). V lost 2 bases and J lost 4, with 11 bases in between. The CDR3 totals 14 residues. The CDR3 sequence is CASSLSGTPYGYTF. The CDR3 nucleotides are TGTGCCAGCAGCTTAAGCGGGACTCCCTATGGCTACACCTTC. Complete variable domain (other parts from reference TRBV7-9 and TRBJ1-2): DTGVSQNPRHKITKRGQNVTFRCDPISEHNRLYWYRQTLGQGPEFLTYFQNEAQLEKSRLLSDRFSAERPKGSFSTLEIQRTEQGDSAMYLCASSLSGTPYGYTFGSGTRLTVV.

The CDR3 sequence: CASSETEYQPQHF. For the CDR3, the DNA is TGTGCCAGCAGTGAAACGGAGTATCAGCCCCAGCATTTT. The chain combines TRBV27 with TRBJ1-5; D is uncertain. Trimming took 5 bases from V and 5 from J, leaving 10 bases between them. The CDR3 spans 13 residues. Germline-derived CDR1 and CDR2 are MNHEY and SMNVEV (reference sequence).

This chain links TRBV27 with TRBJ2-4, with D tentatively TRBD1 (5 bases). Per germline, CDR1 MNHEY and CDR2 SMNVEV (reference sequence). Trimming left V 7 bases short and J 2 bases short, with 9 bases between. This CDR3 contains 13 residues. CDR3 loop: CASMGLSKNIQYF. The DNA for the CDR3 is TGTGCCAGCATGGGGCTGTCCAAAAACATTCAGTACTTC.